The 9 T cell receptor beta chains below come from one sample, sequenced in a study of response to subunit inactivated influenza vaccine. TCRdb re-called the RT-PCR reads with MiXCR, one entry per CDR3 protein. The sample contains about 800,000 distinct CDR3 sequences, approximately 22% of which appear only once. Specimen: PBMCs from blood, collected 4 to 6 days after vaccination. The receptors here all came from a man between 45 and 60 years old who received an inactivated influenza vaccine.

The chain recombines TRBV15 with TRBJ1-5; no clear D. The CDR3 is 15 residues long. Germline V gene lookup returns CDR1 LNHNV and CDR2 YYDKDF (reference sequence). V lost 0 bases and J 1 base, leaving 7 bases between the germline ends. The CDR3 here is CATSREVRSNQPQHF. CDR3 nucleotides: TGTGCCACCAGCAGAGAGGTCCGGAGCAATCAGCCCCAGCATTTT.

The chain is built from TRBV20-1 and TRBJ1-6; the match to TRBD1 covers 7 bases. Losses at the gene ends were 7 bases for V and 8 bases for J; bases not matched to a gene: 17. CDR1 and CDR2 from the germline V gene are DFQATT and SNEGSKA (reference sequence). The CDR3 has 16 residues. CDR3 amino acids: CSVESTEGASYSPLHF. The CDR3 DNA is TGCAGTGTCGAGTCAACCGAGGGGGCTTCGTATTCACCCCTCCACTTT.

The genes are TRBV28 and TRBJ1-3; tentatively, D is TRBD1 (5 bases). Between the trimmed V and J ends, which lost 10 bases and 8 bases, there was a span of 15 bases. Germline CDR1 is MDHEN and CDR2 is SYDVKM. The CDR3 consists of 12 residues. DNA of the CDR3: TGTGCCACCTACGGCACAGGAGACACCATATATTTT. Translated: CATYGTGDTIYF.

There are many counts of this clonotype. The V gene is TRBV21-1, the J gene TRBJ2-1. TRBV21-1 is a recognized pseudogene. The CDR3 spans 13 residues. CDR3 residues: CASSKVNYNEQFF. The CDR3 DNA sequence: TGTGCCAGCAGCAAAGTAAACTACAATGAGCAGTTCTTC.

This clonotype turned up a few times. The chain employs TRBV9 and TRBJ2-7; 10 bases agree with TRBD1. The trim removed 2 bases at V and 5 bases at J, leaving 7 bases unmatched. There are 15 residues in the CDR3. From germline, CDR1 is SGDLS and CDR2 YYNGEE. The CDR3 DNA follows: TGTGCCAGCAGCGTCGCGGGACAGGGGATCGACGAGCAGTACTTC. Amino acids: CASSVAGQGIDEQYF.

This clonotype has more than one count but fewer than ten. J is TRBJ2-5 and V is TRBV20-1, with D maybe TRBD2 (6 bases). The CDR3 covers 14 residues. Between the trimmed V and J ends, which lost 3 bases and 2 bases, there was a span of 13 bases. Per germline, CDR1 DFQATT and CDR2 SNEGSKA (reference sequence). In DNA, the CDR3 is TGCAGTGCTAGGGGTGCGGGGCGGCAAGAGACCCAGTACTTC. Translating it yields CSARGAGRQETQYF.

This clonotype was seen a handful of times. The J gene is TRBJ2-5, the V gene TRBV2, with D hard to call. Germline V lookup: CDR1 SNHLY, CDR2 FYNNEI. Trimming removed 8 bases from V and 3 bases from J, with 7 bases in between. This CDR3 is built from 11 residues. CDR3 loop: CASQREETQYF. CDR3 in DNA: TGTGCCAGCCAAAGAGAAGAGACCCAGTACTTC.

This clonotype was detected ten times or more. V gene TRBV4-1 combines with J gene TRBJ2-7; D could derive from TRBD1 or TRBD2 (5 bases each). Per the germline V gene, CDR1 is MGHRA and CDR2 is YSYEKL. V dropped 1 base and J dropped 3 bases, with 10 bases sitting between them. There are 14 residues in the CDR3. The CDR3 bases are TGCGCCAGCAGCCAAGCCGGGGCATACTACGAGCAGTACTTC. It yields the protein CASSQAGAYYEQYF.

In its sample, this clonotype was seen many times. The V gene is TRBV5-1, the J gene TRBJ2-2, with 9 bases identical to TRBD1. Germline CDR1 is SGHRS and CDR2 is YFSETQ. The trim removed 4 bases at V and 3 bases at J, leaving 4 bases unmatched. The CDR3 consists of 15 residues. CDR3 sequence: CASSKGQGDTGELFF. The CDR3 DNA reads TGCGCCAGCAGCAAGGGACAGGGTGACACCGGGGAGCTGTTTTTT. The variable domain in full, with the rest retrieved from reference TRBV5-1 and TRBJ2-2, is KAGVTQTPRYLIKTRGQQVTLSCSPISGHRSVSWYQQTPGQGLQFLFEYFSETQRNKGNFPGRFSGRQFSNSRSEMNVSTLELGDSALYLCASSKGQGDTGELFFGEGSRLTVL.